This T cell receptor (beta chain) emerged from a study of CD8+CD57+ T cells in acquired aplastic anemia. Study-wide context: The DNA of sorted CD4+ and CD8+ cells averaged approximately 3.3 ug.

Of note for this clonotype: What it binds is unknown.

Trimming took off 4 bases at V and 9 bases at J, with 19 bases between the two ends. Germline CDR1 and CDR2: SGHRS and YFSETQ. The CDR3 extends over 14 amino acids. The template for TCR beta VDJ and CDR3 sequence profiling was genomic DNA. TCRdb used MiXCR to reprocess the reads, holding one entry per CDR3 protein. The sample yields about 290,000 distinct CDR3 sequences, around three fifths seen once. The study, taken as a whole, reports: Patients versus controls showed no significant CD8+ Simpson's diversity difference. About 30 shared CD8+ CDR3s appeared highly expressed within patients' immunodominant clones.

Sequencing involved patients with CD8+CD57+ cell expansion previously shown by flow cytometry. There were no patients without severe acquired aplastic anemia. Material for sequencing was sorted CD4+, CD8+, or CD8+CD57+ T cells (not recorded which) from PBMCs. The chain links TRBV5-1 to TRBJ2-5, with D maybe TRBD2 (6 bases). The TCR comes from a human donor with aplastic anemia. The CDR3 nucleotides are TGCGCCAGCAGCCTGGACTATAGCAATCAGCCCCAGTACTTC. It encodes CASSLDYSNQPQYF.